This T cell receptor beta chain was recovered during a study (dated by TCRdb to the early 2020s). TCR beta chain repertoires were profiled by survey-level sequencing on the immunoSEQ platform. The study's processing was this. Repertoire diversity was measured with the inverse Simpson index, and CDR3 amino acid length spectratypes and V-J pairing frequencies were compared. Clonotypes specific to SARS-CoV-2, CMV, influenza A and EBV were annotated by matching TCR beta CDR3 sequences against VDJdb. Sourced from immuneACCESS, this table was stored by TCRdb with only in-frame sequences that have V and J called. A share of the clones is absent; for the studies checked, an unresolved V gene accounts for under half, and the remainder has no known explanation. The V and J calls and clone size come from that table; D and trimming were worked out from the DNA. The sample table records about 68,000 clones; around 93% of these occur just once. The top ten hold roughly 4.2% of the sample.

PBMCs were isolated from peripheral blood, and genomic DNA from unsorted PBMCs was used for TCR beta sequencing. About this clone itself: Its cognate antigen has yet to be identified. Base-call qualities are not available, and no considerably larger clone is one nucleotide away.

Taken from cysteine to phenylalanine, the CDR3 has 15 residues. Kept here is only the CDR3 DNA, which spans 45 bases and is read in frame from base 1. For this chain, trimming is 0 bases at the V end and 4 bases at the J end, and the number of junction bases without a gene match is 8. CDR1 and CDR2 are read off the germline V gene as SQVTM and ANQGSEA. What the authors observed across the whole study: According to the authors, more investigation is needed, including longitudinal sampling and evaluation of a control group.

This sequence uses TRBV29-1 and TRBJ2-7; 8 middle bases align to TRBD1. The origin of this receptor is a middle-aged man with rheumatoid arthritis. The sequenced material came from PBMCs. The CDR3 is CSVEDLQGAGYEQYF. The sequenced DNA is TGCAGCGTTGAAGATCTTCAGGGGGCCGGTTACGAGCAGTACTTC.